These 2 T cell receptor beta chains were all obtained from the same sample, sequenced in a study of blood T cell repertoires in COVID-19 (dated by TCRdb to about 2020). Preparation of the library involved the immunoSEQ multiplex PCR assay. In TCRdb, the immuneACCESS table is reduced to in-frame sequences with V and J assigned. These tables do not hold every clone; where another copy was compared, an unresolved V gene accounts for under half, and the others remain unexplained. The sample table shows about 280,000 clones, and 85% are seen once. 2% to 3% of the sample belongs to the ten largest clones. Source material: PBMCs or T cells enriched from blood (not recorded which). The receptors come from a woman between 50 and 59 years old who had recovered from COVID-19.

This sequence joins TRBV3-1 (or the pseudogene TRBV3-2) and TRBJ1-1, with D tentatively TRBD1 (6 bases). V lost 8 bases, J lost 5 bases, and 24 bases lay in between. This CDR3 has 16 amino acids. Germline-derived CDR1 and CDR2 are LGHDT and YNNKEL (reference sequence). For the CDR3, the DNA is TGTGCCAGCCGCACCTTGGGGCTTGCAGGGGATACTGAAGCTTTCTTT. Translation gives CASRTLGLAGDTEAFF.

The V and J genes are TRBV11-2 and TRBJ1-3; D not certain. Trimming took 1 base from V and 8 from J, leaving 12 bases between them. Germline loops: CDR1 SGHAT, CDR2 FQNNGV. The CDR3 is 14 residues long. The CDR3 reads CASSLVTHSDTIYF. CDR3 coding DNA: TGTGCCAGCAGCTTAGTCACGCACAGTGACACCATATATTTT.